The 7 T cell receptor beta chains below were found in one sample sequenced in a study of blood T cell repertoires in COVID-19. Sequencing used immunoSEQ multiplex PCR; TCRdb keeps in-frame clones, though not all of them. The sample includes some 11,000 clones, 92% of them seen just once. The source material was peripheral blood. The receptors were gathered from an older woman with active COVID-19.

This chain uses TRBV15 with TRBJ2-7; D ambiguous. There are 16 residues in the CDR3. The germline CDR1 and CDR2 sequences are LNHNV and YYDKDF (reference sequence). V was clipped by 1 base and J by 0 bases, with 13 bases between them. CDR3 bases: TGTGCCACCAGCAGAGGCCTTAACCCCGGCTCCTACGAGCAGTACTTC. Amino acid sequence: CATSRGLNPGSYEQYF.

This sequence joins TRBV6-5 and TRBJ1-1; D ambiguous. The V end was cut by 6 bases, the J end by 0 bases, with 11 bases between. There are 14 residues in the CDR3. Germline V gives CDR1 MNHEY, CDR2 SVGAGI. CDR3 DNA sequence: TGTGCCAGCAGAGCGAGTGATGTGAACACTGAAGCTTTCTTT. Translation: CASRASDVNTEAFF.

V and J are TRBV6-6 and TRBJ1-1; no clear D gene. Per germline, CDR1 MNHNY and CDR2 SVGAGI (reference sequence). Trimming took off 0 bases at V and 6 bases at J, with 8 bases between the two ends. The CDR3 totals 13 residues. The CDR3 bases are TGTGCCAGCAGTTACTCGATGGCAGCTGAAGCTTTCTTT. Protein sequence: CASSYSMAAEAFF.

The genes are TRBV7-2 and TRBJ2-3, with no clear D. The CDR3 is 17 residues long. Germline CDR1 is SGHTA and CDR2 is FQGNSA. V was cut by 1 base and J by 2 bases, with 16 bases left in between. This CDR3 is CASSLGFRYSNTDTQYF. Here the CDR3 DNA reads TGTGCCAGCAGCTTAGGGTTCCGGTACTCTAACACAGATACGCAGTATTTT.

The chain joins TRBV27 to TRBJ2-3; D remains unclear. V was trimmed by 1 base and J by 4 bases, leaving 12 bases between them. The germline V gene encodes CDR1 MNHEY and CDR2 SMNVEV (reference sequence). The CDR3 consists of 15 residues. The CDR3 nucleotides are TGTGCCAGCAGTTTATATTTTCAGGTCGCAGATACGCAGTATTTT. Translated, it gives CASSLYFQVADTQYF.

The chain employs TRBV15 and TRBJ2-2; the match to TRBD1 covers 10 bases. The CDR3 covers 15 residues. With V trimmed by 7 bases and J by 6 bases, 8 bases remained unmatched. Germline CDR1 and CDR2: LNHNV and YYDKDF (reference sequence). CDR3: CATTRDRGISGELFF. The CDR3 bases are TGTGCCACCACCCGGGACAGGGGTATATCCGGGGAGCTGTTTTTT.

The genes are TRBV6-2 or TRBV6-3 and TRBJ2-1, with TRBD1 matching 9 bases. From germline, CDR1 is MNHEY and CDR2 SVGEGT. This CDR3 is 17 amino acids long. J was trimmed by 4 bases and V by 7 bases; bases with no gene match: 14. This CDR3 is CASIPGQGLVGYNEQFF. The CDR3 DNA is TGTGCCAGCATCCCCGGACAGGGGTTAGTGGGATACAATGAGCAGTTCTTC.